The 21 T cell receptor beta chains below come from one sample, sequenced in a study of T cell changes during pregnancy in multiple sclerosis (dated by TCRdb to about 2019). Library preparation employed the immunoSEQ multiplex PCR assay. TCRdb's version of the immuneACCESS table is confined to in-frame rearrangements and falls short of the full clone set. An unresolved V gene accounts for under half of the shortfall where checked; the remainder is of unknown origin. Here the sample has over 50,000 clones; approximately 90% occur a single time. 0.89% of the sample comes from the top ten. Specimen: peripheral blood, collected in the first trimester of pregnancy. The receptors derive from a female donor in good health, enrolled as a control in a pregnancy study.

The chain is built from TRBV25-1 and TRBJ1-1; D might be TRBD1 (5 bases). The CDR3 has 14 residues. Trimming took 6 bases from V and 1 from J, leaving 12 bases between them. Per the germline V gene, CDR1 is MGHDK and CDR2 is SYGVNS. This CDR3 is CASRPQAPNTEAFF. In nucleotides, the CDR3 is TGTGCCAGCAGACCACAGGCGCCGAACACTGAAGCTTTCTTT.

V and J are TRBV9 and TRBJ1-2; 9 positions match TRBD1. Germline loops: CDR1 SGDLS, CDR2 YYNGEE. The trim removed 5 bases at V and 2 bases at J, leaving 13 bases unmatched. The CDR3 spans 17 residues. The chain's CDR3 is CASRDGTGSEPNYGYTF. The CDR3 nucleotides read TGTGCCAGCAGAGACGGGACAGGGTCCGAACCGAACTATGGCTACACCTTC.

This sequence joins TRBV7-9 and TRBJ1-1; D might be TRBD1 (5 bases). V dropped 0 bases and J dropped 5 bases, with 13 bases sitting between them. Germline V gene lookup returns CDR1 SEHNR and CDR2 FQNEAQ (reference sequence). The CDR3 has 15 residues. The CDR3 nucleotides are TGTGCCAGCAGCTTAGCGTTCGGGGGGGATACTGAAGCTTTCTTT. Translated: CASSLAFGGDTEAFF. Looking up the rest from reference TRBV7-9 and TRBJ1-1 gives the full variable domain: DTGVSQNPRHKITKRGQNVTFRCDPISEHNRLYWYRQTLGQGPEFLTYFQNEAQLEKSRLLSDRFSAERPKGSFSTLEIQRTEQGDSAMYLCASSLAFGGDTEAFFGQGTRLTVV.

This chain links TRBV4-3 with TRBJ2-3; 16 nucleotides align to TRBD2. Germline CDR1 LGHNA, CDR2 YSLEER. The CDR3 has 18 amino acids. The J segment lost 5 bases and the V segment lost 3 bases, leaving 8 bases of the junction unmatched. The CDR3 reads CASSHLGTSGGGGDTQYF. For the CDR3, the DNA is TGCGCCAGCAGCCACCTCGGGACTAGCGGGGGGGGAGGAGATACGCAGTATTTT.

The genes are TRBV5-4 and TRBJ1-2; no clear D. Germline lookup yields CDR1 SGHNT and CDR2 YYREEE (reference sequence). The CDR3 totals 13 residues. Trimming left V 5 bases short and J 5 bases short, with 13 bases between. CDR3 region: CASRYRENYGYTF. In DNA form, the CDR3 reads TGTGCCAGCAGGTACCGGGAGAATTATGGCTACACCTTC.

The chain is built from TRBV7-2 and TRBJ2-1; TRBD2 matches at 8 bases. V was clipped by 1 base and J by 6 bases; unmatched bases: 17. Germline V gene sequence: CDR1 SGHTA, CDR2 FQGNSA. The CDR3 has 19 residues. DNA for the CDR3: TGTGCCAGCAGCTTAGTAGGAGGGCGAGCGGGGGTTAAAGTCAATGAGCAGTTCTTC. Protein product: CASSLVGGRAGVKVNEQFF.

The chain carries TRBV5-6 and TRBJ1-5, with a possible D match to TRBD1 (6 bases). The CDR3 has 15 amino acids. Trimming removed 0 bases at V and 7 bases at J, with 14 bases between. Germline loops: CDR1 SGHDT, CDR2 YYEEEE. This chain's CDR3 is CASSLAGGQGQPQHF. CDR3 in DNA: TGTGCCAGCAGCTTGGCCGGGGGGCAGGGACAGCCCCAGCATTTT.

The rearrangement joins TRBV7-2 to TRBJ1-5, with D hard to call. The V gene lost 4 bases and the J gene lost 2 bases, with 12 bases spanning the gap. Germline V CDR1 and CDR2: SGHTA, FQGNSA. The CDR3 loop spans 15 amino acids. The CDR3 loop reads CASSSQAWGNQPQHF. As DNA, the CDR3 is TGTGCCAGCAGCTCGCAGGCCTGGGGCAATCAGCCCCAGCATTTT.

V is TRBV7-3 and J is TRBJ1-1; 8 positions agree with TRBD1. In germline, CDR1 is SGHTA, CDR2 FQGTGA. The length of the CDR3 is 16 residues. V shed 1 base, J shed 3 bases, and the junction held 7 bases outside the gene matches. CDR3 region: CASSLRRRGRDTEAFF. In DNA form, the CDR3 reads TGTGCCAGCAGCTTAAGGCGCAGGGGGCGGGACACTGAAGCTTTCTTT.

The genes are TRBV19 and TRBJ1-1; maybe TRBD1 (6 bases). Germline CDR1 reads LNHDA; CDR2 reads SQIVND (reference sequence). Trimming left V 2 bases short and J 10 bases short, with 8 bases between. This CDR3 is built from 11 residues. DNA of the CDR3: TGTGCCAGTAGTATAACAGGGCGAGCTTTCTTT. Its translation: CASSITGRAFF. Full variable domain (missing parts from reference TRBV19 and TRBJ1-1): DGGITQSPKYLFRKEGQNVTLSCEQNLNHDAMYWYRQDPGQGLRLIYYSQIVNDFQKGDIAEGYSVSREKKESFPLTVTSAQKNPTAFYLCASSITGRAFFGQGTRLTVV.

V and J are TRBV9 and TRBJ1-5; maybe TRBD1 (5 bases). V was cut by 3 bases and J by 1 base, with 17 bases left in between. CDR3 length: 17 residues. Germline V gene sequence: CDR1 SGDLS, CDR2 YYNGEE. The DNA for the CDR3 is TGTGCCAGCAGCGGGGGGGGTTGGGGAAGGAGCAATCAGCCCCAGCATTTT. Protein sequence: CASSGGGWGRSNQPQHF.

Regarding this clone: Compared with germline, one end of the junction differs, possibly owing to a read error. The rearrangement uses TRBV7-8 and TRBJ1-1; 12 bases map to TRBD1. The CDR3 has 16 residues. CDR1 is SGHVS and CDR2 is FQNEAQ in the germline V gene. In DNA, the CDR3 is TGTGCCAGCAGCCTAGCGGGACAGGGGGCGTGGGCTGAAGCTTTCTTT. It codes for CASSLAGQGAWAEAFF.

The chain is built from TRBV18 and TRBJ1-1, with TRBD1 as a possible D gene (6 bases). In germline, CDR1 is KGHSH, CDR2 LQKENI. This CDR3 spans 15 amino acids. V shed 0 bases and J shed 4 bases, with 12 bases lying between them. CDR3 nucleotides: TGTGCCAGCTCACCACCGGGGGGGCCAATCACTGAAGCTTTCTTT. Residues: CASSPPGGPITEAFF.

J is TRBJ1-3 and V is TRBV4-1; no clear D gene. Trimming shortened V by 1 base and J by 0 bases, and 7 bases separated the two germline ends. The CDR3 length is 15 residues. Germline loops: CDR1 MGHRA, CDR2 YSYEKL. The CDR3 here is CASSQGPSSGNTIYF. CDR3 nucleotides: TGCGCCAGCAGCCAAGGGCCAAGCTCTGGAAACACCATATATTTT.

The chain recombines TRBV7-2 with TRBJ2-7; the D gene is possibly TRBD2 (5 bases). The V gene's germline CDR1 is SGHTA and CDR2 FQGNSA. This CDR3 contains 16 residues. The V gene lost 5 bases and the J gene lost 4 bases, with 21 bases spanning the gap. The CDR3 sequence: CASSPFSSGNLYEQYF. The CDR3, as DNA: TGTGCCAGCAGCCCGTTTTCGTCGGGGAACCTTTACGAGCAGTACTTC.

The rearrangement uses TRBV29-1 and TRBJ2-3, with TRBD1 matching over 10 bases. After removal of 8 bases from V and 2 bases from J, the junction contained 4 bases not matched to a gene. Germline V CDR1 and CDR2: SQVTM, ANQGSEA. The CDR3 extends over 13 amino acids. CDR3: CSLGQGHTDTQYF. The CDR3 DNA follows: TGCAGCTTGGGACAGGGGCACACAGATACGCAGTATTTT.

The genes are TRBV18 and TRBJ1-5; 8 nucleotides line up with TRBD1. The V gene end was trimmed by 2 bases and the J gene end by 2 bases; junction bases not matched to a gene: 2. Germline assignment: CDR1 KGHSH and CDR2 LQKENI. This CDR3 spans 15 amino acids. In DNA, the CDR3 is TGTGCCAGCTCACCAACAGGGGGAGGCAATCAGCCCCAGCATTTT. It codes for CASSPTGGGNQPQHF.

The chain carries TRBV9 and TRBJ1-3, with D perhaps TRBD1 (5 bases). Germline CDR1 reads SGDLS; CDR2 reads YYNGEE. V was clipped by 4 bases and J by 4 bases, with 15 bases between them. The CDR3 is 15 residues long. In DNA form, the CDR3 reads TGTGCCAGCAGCTCTGGGACTAATCCCGGAAACACCATATATTTT. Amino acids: CASSSGTNPGNTIYF.

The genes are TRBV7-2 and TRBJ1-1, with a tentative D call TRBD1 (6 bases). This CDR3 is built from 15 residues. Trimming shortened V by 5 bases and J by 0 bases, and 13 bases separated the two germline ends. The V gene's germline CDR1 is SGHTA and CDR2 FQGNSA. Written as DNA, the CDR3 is TGTGCCAGCAGCCCACCACAGGGTCTGAACACTGAAGCTTTCTTT. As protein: CASSPPQGLNTEAFF. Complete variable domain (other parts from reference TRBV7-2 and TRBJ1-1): GAGVSQSPSNKVTEKGKDVELRCDPISGHTALYWYRQSLGQGLEFLIYFQGNSAPDKSGLPSDRFSAERTGGSVSTLTIQRTQQEDSAVYLCASSPPQGLNTEAFFGQGTRLTVV.

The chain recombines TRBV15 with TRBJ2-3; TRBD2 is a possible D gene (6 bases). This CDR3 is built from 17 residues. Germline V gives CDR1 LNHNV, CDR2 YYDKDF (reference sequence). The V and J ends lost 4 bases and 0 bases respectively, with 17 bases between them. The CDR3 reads CATSILGAGASTDTQYF. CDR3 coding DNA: TGTGCCACCAGCATCTTGGGAGCGGGTGCTAGCACAGATACGCAGTATTTT.

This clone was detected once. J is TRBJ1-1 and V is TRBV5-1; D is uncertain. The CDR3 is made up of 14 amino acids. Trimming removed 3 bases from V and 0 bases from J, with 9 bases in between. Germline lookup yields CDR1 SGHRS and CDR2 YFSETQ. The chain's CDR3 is CASSWTGMNTEAFF. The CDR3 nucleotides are TGCGCCAGCAGCTGGACGGGGATGAACACTGAAGCTTTCTTT.